One sample yielded the 9 T cell receptor beta chains listed below, sequenced in a study of OX40 agonist ivuxolimab in advanced cancers. The table came from immunoSEQ multiplex PCR; TCRdb's copy has only in-frame clones and leaves some out. The sample consists of around 70,000 clones, 84% of them appearing once. The sequenced sample was CD4+ or CD8+ T cells sorted from blood, obtained in a trial of the OX40 agonist ivuxolimab. These receptors all stem from an adult with an advanced solid tumor such as melanoma, head and neck, liver or kidney cancer.

The chain employs TRBV10-3 and TRBJ1-6; perhaps TRBD1 as D (5 bases). Trimming shortened V by 7 bases and J by 7 bases, and 14 bases separated the two germline ends. CDR3 length: 14 amino acids. Germline assignment: CDR1 ENHRY and CDR2 SYGVKD. CDR3 coding DNA: TGTGCCATCACTCAAGGACAAGGAAATTCACCCCTCCACTTT. The encoded protein is CAITQGQGNSPLHF.

V usage is TRBV9 and J usage is TRBJ2-5, with D maybe TRBD1 (6 bases). Per the germline V gene, CDR1 is SGDLS and CDR2 is YYNGEE. This CDR3 spans 16 amino acids. The V end was cut by 3 bases, the J end by 1 base, with 16 bases between. CDR3 amino acids: CASSAGAFSSQETQYF. In DNA form, the CDR3 reads TGTGCCAGCAGCGCAGGGGCATTTTCTTCCCAAGAGACCCAGTACTTC.

CDR3 region: CASSRTLGLSGNTIYF. CDR3 DNA: TGTGCCAGCAGCCGAACTTTAGGGCTCTCTGGAAACACCATATATTTT. The chain is built from TRBV11-1 and TRBJ1-3; D remains unclear. Germline V gene data show CDR1 as SGHAT and CDR2 as FQDESV (reference sequence). The CDR3 is 16 residues long. V was clipped by 5 bases and J by 0 bases, with 14 bases between them. Looking up the rest from reference TRBV11-1 and TRBJ1-3 gives the full variable domain: EAEVAQSPRYKITEKSQAVAFWCDPISGHATLYWYRQILGQGPELLVQFQDESVVDDSQLPKDRFSAERLKGVDSTLKIQPAELGDSAMYLCASSRTLGLSGNTIYFGEGSWLTVV.

This sequence joins TRBV6-5 and TRBJ1-6; TRBD1 might be the D (6 bases). The CDR3 sequence is 16 residues long. Germline V gene sequence: CDR1 MNHEY, CDR2 SVGAGI. The ends were cut back, 2 bases at V and 0 bases at J, with 8 bases in the middle. CDR3 residues: CASSYRGSSYNSPLHF. The DNA for the CDR3 is TGTGCCAGCAGTTACAGGGGGAGCTCCTATAATTCACCCCTCCACTTT.

The rearrangement uses TRBV11-2 and TRBJ2-7, with D uncertain. Trimming took off 3 bases at V and 1 base at J, with 7 bases between the two ends. CDR1 SGHAT and CDR2 FQNNGV come from the germline V gene. The CDR3 runs to 13 residues. CDR3: CASSFDGSYEQYF. In nucleotides, the CDR3 is TGTGCCAGCAGCTTTGACGGTTCCTACGAGCAGTACTTC.

The gene calls are TRBV9 and TRBJ2-7, with a possible D match to TRBD1 (5 bases). The CDR3 totals 14 residues. V lost 4 bases and J 3 bases, leaving 14 bases between the germline ends. The germline V gene has CDR1 SGDLS and CDR2 YYNGEE. The CDR3 region has the DNA TGTGCCAGCAGCCCCCAGGGCCCAAACTACGAGCAGTACTTC. This translates into CASSPQGPNYEQYF. The full variable domain, its missing parts supplied by reference TRBV9 and TRBJ2-7, is DSGVTQTPKHLITATGQRVTLRCSPRSGDLSVYWYQQSLDQGLQFLIQYYNGEERAKGNILERFSAQQFPDLHSELNLSSLELGDSALYFCASSPQGPNYEQYFGPGTRLTVT.

This chain links TRBV19 with TRBJ2-7, with 14 bases identical to TRBD2. V trimming: 10 bases; J trimming: 2 bases; junction bases outside the gene matches: 10. CDR1 and CDR2 (germline): LNHDA, SQIVND (reference sequence). CDR3 size: 16 residues. CDR3 DNA: TGTGCCACCCAACCGACTAGCGGGGGGGCCGCCTACGAGCAGTACTTC. It codes for CATQPTSGGAAYEQYF.

V gene TRBV7-2 combines with J gene TRBJ2-3, with 7 bases that match TRBD2. V lost 3 bases and J lost 3; bases outside the gene matches: 12. The V gene's germline CDR1 is SGHTA and CDR2 FQGNSA. The CDR3 has 17 amino acids. The CDR3 region is CASSFQAGRGPTDTQYF. The CDR3 DNA reads TGTGCCAGCAGCTTCCAAGCGGGGAGAGGTCCAACAGATACGCAGTATTTT.

This clone occurred a few times. V and J are TRBV4-3 and TRBJ1-1; D is undetermined. This CDR3 is built from 14 residues. Per the germline V gene, CDR1 is LGHNA and CDR2 is YSLEER. With 1 base removed from V and 6 bases from J, the gap between germline ends came to 12 bases. For the CDR3, the DNA is TGCGCCAGCAGCCAAGGGCAGGTTCCGGCTGAAGCTTTCTTT. This gives the protein CASSQGQVPAEAFF.